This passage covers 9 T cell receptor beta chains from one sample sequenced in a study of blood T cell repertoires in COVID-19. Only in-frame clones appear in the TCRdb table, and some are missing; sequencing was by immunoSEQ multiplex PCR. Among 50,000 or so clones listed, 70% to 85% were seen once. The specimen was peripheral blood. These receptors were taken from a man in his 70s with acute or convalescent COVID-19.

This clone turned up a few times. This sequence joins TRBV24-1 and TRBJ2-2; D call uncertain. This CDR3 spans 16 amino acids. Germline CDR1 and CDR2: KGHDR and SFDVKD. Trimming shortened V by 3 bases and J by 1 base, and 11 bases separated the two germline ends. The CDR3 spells CATSDPTTGNTGELFF. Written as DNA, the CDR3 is TGTGCCACCAGTGATCCTACGACGGGGAACACCGGGGAGCTGTTTTTT.

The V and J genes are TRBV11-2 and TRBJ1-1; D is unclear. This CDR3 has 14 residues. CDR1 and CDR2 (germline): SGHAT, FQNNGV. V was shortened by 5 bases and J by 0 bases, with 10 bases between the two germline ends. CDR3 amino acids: CASSLLSVNTEAFF. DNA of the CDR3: TGTGCCAGCAGCCTCTTATCGGTGAACACTGAAGCTTTCTTT.

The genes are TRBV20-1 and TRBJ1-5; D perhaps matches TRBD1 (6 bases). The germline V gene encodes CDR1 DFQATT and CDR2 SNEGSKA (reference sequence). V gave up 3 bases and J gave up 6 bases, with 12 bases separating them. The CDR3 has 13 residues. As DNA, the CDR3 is TGCAGTGCTAGTCCAGGGGCGGGTCAGCCCCAGCATTTT. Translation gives CSASPGAGQPQHF.

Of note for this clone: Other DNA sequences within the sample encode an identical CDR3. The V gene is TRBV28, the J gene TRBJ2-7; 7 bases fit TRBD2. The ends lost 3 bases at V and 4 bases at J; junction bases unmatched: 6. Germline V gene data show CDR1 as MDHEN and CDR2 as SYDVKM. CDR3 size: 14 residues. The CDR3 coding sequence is TGTGCCAGCAGTTTGGCGGGGGAAGTTTACGAGCAGTACTTC. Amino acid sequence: CASSLAGEVYEQYF.

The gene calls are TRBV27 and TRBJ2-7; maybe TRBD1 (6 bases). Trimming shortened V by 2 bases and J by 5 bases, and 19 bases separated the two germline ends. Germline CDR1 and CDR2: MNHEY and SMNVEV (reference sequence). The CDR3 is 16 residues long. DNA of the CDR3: TGTGCCAGCAGTTTACTCACCGTGGCTGGGGACAACGAGCAGTACTTC. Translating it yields CASSLLTVAGDNEQYF.

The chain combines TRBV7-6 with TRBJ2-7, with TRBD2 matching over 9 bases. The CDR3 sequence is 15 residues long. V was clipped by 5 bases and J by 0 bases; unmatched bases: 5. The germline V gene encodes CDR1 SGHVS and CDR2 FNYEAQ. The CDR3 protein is CASSAGTSSSYEQYF. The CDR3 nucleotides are TGTGCCAGCAGCGCCGGGACTAGCTCCTCCTACGAGCAGTACTTC. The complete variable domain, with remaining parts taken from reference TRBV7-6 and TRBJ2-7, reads GAGVSQSPRYKVTKRGQDVALRCDPISGHVSLYWYRQALGQGPEFLTYFNYEAQQDKSGLPNDRFSAERPEGSISTLTIQRTEQRDSAMYRCASSAGTSSSYEQYFGPGTRLTVT.

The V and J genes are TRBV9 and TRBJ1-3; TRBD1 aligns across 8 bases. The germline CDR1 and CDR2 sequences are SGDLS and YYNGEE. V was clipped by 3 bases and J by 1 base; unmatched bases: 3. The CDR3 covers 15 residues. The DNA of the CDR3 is TGTGCCAGCAGCGGACAGGGGAATTCTGGAAACACCATATATTTT. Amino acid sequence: CASSGQGNSGNTIYF.

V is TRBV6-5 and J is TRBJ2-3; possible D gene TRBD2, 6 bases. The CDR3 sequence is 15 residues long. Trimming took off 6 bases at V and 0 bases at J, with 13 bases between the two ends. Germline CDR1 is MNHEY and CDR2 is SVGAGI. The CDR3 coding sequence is TGTGCCAGCAGAAAACTTAGCGGCAGCACAGATACGCAGTATTTT. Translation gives CASRKLSGSTDTQYF.

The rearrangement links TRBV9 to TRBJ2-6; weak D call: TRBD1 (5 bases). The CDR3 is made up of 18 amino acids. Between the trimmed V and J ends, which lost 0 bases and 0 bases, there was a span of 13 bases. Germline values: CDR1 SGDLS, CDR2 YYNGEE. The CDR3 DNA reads TGTGCCAGCAGCGTAGAAGCAGGGATTATCTCTGGGGCCAACGTCCTGACTTTC. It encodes CASSVEAGIISGANVLTF.